This T cell receptor beta chain was obtained from a study of CD4 T cells in relation to SARS-CoV-2 and coronaviruses. Overall study findings and caveats: This crossreactivity analysis covered spike protein alone, no other viral proteins.

This CDR3 comprises 15 residues. CDR1 is LGHNA and CDR2 is YNFKEQ in the germline V gene. On this clone itself: Its antigen is as yet unknown. Compared with germline, one end of the junction differs, possibly owing to a read error.

Naive and memory CD4+ T cell DNA was deep-sequenced without culture. Here immunoSEQ multiplex PCR was the method, and the copy in TCRdb shows in-frame clones only, minus some. In the table there are 35,000 to 40,000 clones, 70% to 90% of which are singletons. The TCR originated in an adult with COVID-19. The sample was memory CD4+ T cells from PBMCs. The chain is built from TRBV4-2 and TRBJ2-7; TRBD2 matches at 10 bases. The CDR3 loop is CASRQDSGRSYEQYF. CDR3 DNA: TGTGCCAGCAGACAAGATAGCGGGAGGTCCTACGAGCAGTACTTC.